Given below is one T cell receptor (beta chain) in context. What it binds is not known. This specimen comes from a study of cytomegalovirus exposure and HLA in healthy donors. Germline-derived CDR1 and CDR2 are SQVTM and ANQGSEA. The CDR3 runs to 15 residues. The V end lost 5 bases, the J end lost 0 bases, and 13 bases lay between the germline ends. Study-wide findings and caveats: TRBV6-2, TRBV6-3 and some other V segments were excluded as indistinguishable.

PCR amplification relied on 60 Vbeta primers (plus 13 Jbeta primers). The protocol was immunoSEQ multiplex PCR, while the TCRdb copy is restricted to in-frame clones and leaves out a portion. Among 130,000 to 150,000 clones, nearly 80% were seen once, and the ten largest hold 3%. The clonotype originates from a man aged 35 to 55 in good health and CMV-seropositive. Material for sequencing was PBMCs. The chain links TRBV29-1 to TRBJ2-2; maybe TRBD2 (6 bases). CDR3 amino acids: CSVPGLNANTGELFF. The CDR3 DNA sequence: TGCAGCGTTCCGGGACTCAACGCGAACACCGGGGAGCTGTTTTTT.